The rows below give T cell receptor beta chains drawn from one sample of a study of patients and donors after allogeneic stem cell transplantation. One entry per CDR3 protein results from TCRdb running MiXCR on the RT-PCR reads. The table has roughly 150,000 distinct CDR3 sequences, approximately 24% seen once. Specimen: blood, either unsorted or a sorted T cell fraction (not recorded which). These receptors were taken from a human donor who was either an allogeneic HSCT recipient or a stem cell or donor lymphocyte infusion donor (not recorded which). It is not recorded whose cells these are; they may come from a transplant donor. Both conserved end residues are part of each CDR3. The order of the fields is J gene, clone size, D gene, V gene, CDR3 DNA, CDR3 protein. D genes are given only for firm matches. A clone size is listed for some rows: how often the clone was seen (once, few, many), or a class if it is expanded.

TRBJ1-3 NA NA TRBV5-6 TGTGCCAGCAGCTTCGGCATCGTGGGCGGCTCTGGAAACACCATATATTTT CASSFGIVGGSGNTIYF
TRBJ1-1 few NA TRBV29-1 TGCAGCGTTGGTAAGGGTACCATGAACACTGAAGCTTTCTTT CSVGKGTMNTEAFF
TRBJ2-1 few NA TRBV5-1 TGCGCCAGCAGCTTTTCCTCATCCTACAATGAGCAGTTCTTC CASSFSSSYNEQFF
TRBJ2-1 NA TRBD2 TRBV20-1 TGCAGTGCTAGAGGAACCGGGACTAGATTTGGTGAGCAGTTCTTC CSARGTGTRFGEQFF
TRBJ2-7 NA NA TRBV12-3/TRBV12-4 TGTGCCAGCAGGGCTGACAGCCCCTACGAGCAGTACTTC CASRADSPYEQYF
TRBJ1-2 NA TRBD1 TRBV4-2 TGTGCCAGCAGCCAAGGGGGACAGGGAAACTATGGCTACACCTTC CASSQGGQGNYGYTF
TRBJ1-2 few NA TRBV11-2 TGTGCCAGCAGCGAGCTGGCCGGGAATGACTATGGCTACACCTTC CASSELAGNDYGYTF
TRBJ2-7 NA NA TRBV5-6 TGTGCCAGCAGCTACTCCGGGGCCATCGAGCAGTACTTC CASSYSGAIEQYF
TRBJ1-2 few NA TRBV4-1 TGCGCCAGCAGCCAAAGCGGAGGGATCCATGGCTACACCTTC CASSQSGGIHGYTF
TRBJ2-5 few NA TRBV5-1 TGCGCCAGCAGCTTGAACAGGGCAAAAGAGACCCAGTACTTC CASSLNRAKETQYF
TRBJ2-3 NA NA TRBV3-1 TGTGCCAGCAGCCCCGGGGTTCTAGATACGCAGTATTTT CASSPGVLDTQYF
TRBJ1-5 NA TRBD1 TRBV6-2/TRBV6-3 TGTGCCAGCACCACCGGGACAGGATATAATCAGCCCCAGCATTTT CASTTGTGYNQPQHF
TRBJ2-7 NA NA TRBV11-1 TGTGCCAGCAGCTTAGACAGGGATGACGAGCAGTACTTC CASSLDRDDEQYF
TRBJ2-1 few NA TRBV5-1 TGCGCCAGCAGCTTCCCGGGACCTGAGTACAATGAGCAGTTCTTC CASSFPGPEYNEQFF
TRBJ1-2 few NA TRBV24-1 TGTGCCACCAGTGAGACAGGACAGAGGTATGGCTACACCTTC CATSETGQRYGYTF
TRBJ2-1 NA NA TRBV4-3 TGCGCCAGCAGCCAACATTTGGGGGATGTCCCGCTCTACAATGAGCAGTTCTTC CASSQHLGDVPLYNEQFF
TRBJ1-5 NA TRBD1 TRBV18 TGTGCCAGCTCACCACAAGGACAGGGCAATCAGCCCCAGCATTTT CASSPQGQGNQPQHF
TRBJ1-1 few TRBD1 TRBV20-1 TGCAGTGCTGGGGAGGGGACAGGCCATTCTGAAGCTTTCTTT CSAGEGTGHSEAFF
TRBJ2-7 few TRBD2 TRBV29-1 TGCAGCGTTGAGGGACTAGCGGGAACCTACGAGCAGTACTTC CSVEGLAGTYEQYF
TRBJ1-6 few TRBD1 TRBV4-1 TGCGCCAGCAGCCAGCCACCGGGACAGTATAATTCACCCCTCCACTTT CASSQPPGQYNSPLHF
TRBJ1-3 few NA TRBV11-2 TGTGCCAGCAGCTTAGAACCGGAAGCCCCCCTTTTT CASSLEPEAPLF
TRBJ2-2 NA TRBD2 TRBV18 TGTGCCAGCTCACCCCGAGCGGGGTCCAACACCGGGGAGCTGTTTTTT CASSPRAGSNTGELFF
TRBJ2-1 NA TRBD2 TRBV20-1 TGCAGTGCTATGGGACTAGCGGGGGGGCCAAATGAGCAGTTCTTC CSAMGLAGGPNEQFF
TRBJ2-2 NA TRBD2 TRBV6-1 TGTGCCAGAGAGCGGGGGGCGAACACCGGGGAGCTGTTTTTT CARERGANTGELFF
TRBJ2-1 NA NA TRBV12-3/TRBV12-4 TGTGCCAGCAGTTTAAGGACCGTCCTTGAGCAGTTCTTC CASSLRTVLEQFF
TRBJ1-2 NA TRBD1 TRBV5-1 TGCGCCAGCAGCCCGGGACAGGGGGTGTATGGCTACACCTTC CASSPGQGVYGYTF
TRBJ1-1 NA NA TRBV12-2 TGTGCAAGTCGCTTAAGAGACAGGACCTGCTTGGGCACTGAAGCTTTCTTT CASRLRDRTCLGTEAFF
TRBJ1-1 NA NA TRBV7-2 TGTGCCAGCAGCTTGGGGGGAGGGCGGAACACTGAAGCTTTCTTT CASSLGGGRNTEAFF
TRBJ2-7 NA NA TRBV11-3 TGTGCCAGCAGCTTATCGGGAGCATCCTACGAGCAGTACTTC CASSLSGASYEQYF
TRBJ2-3 NA TRBD2 TRBV6-1 TGTGCCAGCAGTGAAGCGCCAAATACCGGGACTAGTCTAGATACGCAGTATTTT CASSEAPNTGTSLDTQYF
TRBJ2-7 NA NA TRBV4-1 TGCGCCAGCAGCCAACAACCCCATCAGACCTACGAGCAGTACTTC CASSQQPHQTYEQYF
TRBJ1-4 NA NA TRBV18 TGTGCCAGCTCACCACCTAGCCCGACGGGGGAAAAACTGTTTTTT CASSPPSPTGEKLFF
TRBJ1-3 NA NA TRBV30 TGTGCCTGGAGTTTCGGAGACAGGACTGGAAACACCATATATTTT CAWSFGDRTGNTIYF
TRBJ2-2 NA NA TRBV4-2 TGTGCCAGCAGCCAGGGCCGTCTGGAGGGACGGGAGCTGTTTTTT CASSQGRLEGRELFF
TRBJ1-2 few NA TRBV12-3/TRBV12-4 TGTGCCAGCTCCGAAACTGGGGGCTACACCTTC CASSETGGYTF
TRBJ1-2 few NA TRBV20-1 TGCAGTGCTCCAGGGACTTATGGCTACACCTTC CSAPGTYGYTF
TRBJ1-5 NA NA TRBV7-2 TGTGCCAGCAGCTTACAACACGGGGGCGGTCAGCCCCAGCATTTT CASSLQHGGGQPQHF
TRBJ2-1 few NA TRBV25-1 TGTGCCAGCAGTGACCTCTTAGCGAGCGCCTACAATGAGCAGTTCTTC CASSDLLASAYNEQFF
TRBJ2-5 few TRBD1 TRBV5-1 TGCGCCAGCAGCTTCGCAGGGGGCCCGGAGACCCAGTACTTC CASSFAGGPETQYF
TRBJ2-2 NA NA TRBV20-1 TGCAGTGCTAGATTCCGGGAGCGGAACACCGGGGAGCTGTTTTTT CSARFRERNTGELFF
TRBJ2-1 NA TRBD2 TRBV4-3 TGCGCCAGCAGCCAAGATCTAGGAGGACTAGCGGGCGGGAATGAGCAGTTCTTC CASSQDLGGLAGGNEQFF
TRBJ1-2 many NA TRBV10-3 TGTGCCATCAGTCCCGATAACTATGGCTACACCTTC CAISPDNYGYTF
TRBJ1-6 few NA TRBV18 TGTGCCAGCTCACCGACATGGGGTGTGGATTCACCCCTCCACTTT CASSPTWGVDSPLHF
TRBJ2-7 NA TRBD1 TRBV18 TGTGCCAGCTCACCACAAAGCTCAGGGGGCTTCGAGCAGTACTTC CASSPQSSGGFEQYF
TRBJ2-3 few NA TRBV5-1 TGCGCCAGCAGCTTGGAAGCGGGCCAGGTAGAAGATACGCAGTATTTT CASSLEAGQVEDTQYF
TRBJ1-1 few NA TRBV12-3/TRBV12-4 TGTGCCAGCACCTCAGGCCTCTTTGCCTTCTTT CASTSGLFAFF
TRBJ1-1 few TRBD1 TRBV7-9 TGTGCCAGCACCCGAGGGACAGTGAACACTGAAGCTTTCTTT CASTRGTVNTEAFF
TRBJ1-2 many NA TRBV20-1 TGCAGTGCTAGCCCCGGGGGCAACTATGGCTACACCTTC CSASPGGNYGYTF